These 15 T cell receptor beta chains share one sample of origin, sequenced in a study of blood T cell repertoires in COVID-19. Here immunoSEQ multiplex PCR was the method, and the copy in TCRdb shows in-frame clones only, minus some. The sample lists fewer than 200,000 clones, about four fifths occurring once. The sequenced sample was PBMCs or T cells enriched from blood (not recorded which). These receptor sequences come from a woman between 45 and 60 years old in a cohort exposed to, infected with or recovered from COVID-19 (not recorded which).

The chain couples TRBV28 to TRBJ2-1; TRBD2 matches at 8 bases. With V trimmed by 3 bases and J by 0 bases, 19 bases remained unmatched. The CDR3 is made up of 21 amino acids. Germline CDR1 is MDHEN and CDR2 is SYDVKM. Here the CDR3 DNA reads TGTGCCAGCAGTTTTCCAGGTGGTTGGGCGGGGGGACCTACCTCCTACAATGAGCAGTTCTTC. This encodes CASSFPGGWAGGPTSYNEQFF.

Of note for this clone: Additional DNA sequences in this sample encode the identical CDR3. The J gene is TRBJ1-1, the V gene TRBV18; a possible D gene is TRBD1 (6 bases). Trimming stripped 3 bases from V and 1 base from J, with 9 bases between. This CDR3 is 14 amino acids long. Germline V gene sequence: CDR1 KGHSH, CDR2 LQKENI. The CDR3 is CASSPSTGNTEAFF. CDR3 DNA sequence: TGTGCCAGCTCACCGTCGACAGGGAACACTGAAGCTTTCTTT.

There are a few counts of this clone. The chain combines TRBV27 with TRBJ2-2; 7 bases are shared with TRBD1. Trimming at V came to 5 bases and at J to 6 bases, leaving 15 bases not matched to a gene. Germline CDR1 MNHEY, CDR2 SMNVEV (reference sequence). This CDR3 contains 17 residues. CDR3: CASSPISGTAGSGELFF. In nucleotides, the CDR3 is TGTGCCAGCAGTCCCATCTCCGGGACAGCCGGATCCGGGGAGCTGTTTTTT.

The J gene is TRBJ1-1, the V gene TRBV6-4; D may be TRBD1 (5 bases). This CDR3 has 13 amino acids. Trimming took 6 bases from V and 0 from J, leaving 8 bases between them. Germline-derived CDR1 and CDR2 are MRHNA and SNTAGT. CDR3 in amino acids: CASRQGMNTEAFF. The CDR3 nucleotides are TGTGCCAGCAGGCAGGGCATGAACACTGAAGCTTTCTTT.

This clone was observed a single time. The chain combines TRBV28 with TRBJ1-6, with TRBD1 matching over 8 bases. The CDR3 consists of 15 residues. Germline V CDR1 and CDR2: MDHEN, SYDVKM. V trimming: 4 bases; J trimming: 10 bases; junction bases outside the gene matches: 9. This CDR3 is CASSSPDRGRSPLHF. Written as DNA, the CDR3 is TGTGCCAGCAGTTCCCCTGACAGGGGTAGATCACCCCTCCACTTT. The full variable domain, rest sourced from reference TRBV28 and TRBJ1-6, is DVKVTQSSRYLVKRTGEKVFLECVQDMDHENMFWYRQDPGLGLRLIYFSYDVKMKEKGDIPEGYSVSREKKERFSLILESASTNQTSMYLCASSSPDRGRSPLHFGNGTRLTVT.

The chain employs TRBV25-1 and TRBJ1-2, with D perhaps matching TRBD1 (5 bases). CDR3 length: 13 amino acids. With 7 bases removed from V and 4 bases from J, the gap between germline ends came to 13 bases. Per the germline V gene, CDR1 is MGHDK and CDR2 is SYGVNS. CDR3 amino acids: CASIQGEGYGYTF. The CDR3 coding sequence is TGTGCCAGCATACAAGGGGAGGGCTATGGCTACACCTTC.

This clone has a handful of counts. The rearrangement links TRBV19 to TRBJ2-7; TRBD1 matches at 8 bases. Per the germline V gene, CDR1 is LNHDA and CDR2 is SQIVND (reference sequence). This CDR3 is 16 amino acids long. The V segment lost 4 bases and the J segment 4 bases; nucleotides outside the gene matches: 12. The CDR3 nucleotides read TGTGCCAGTAGTAGCCCAACTGGACAGGGTGGGTACGAGCAGTACTTC. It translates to CASSSPTGQGGYEQYF.

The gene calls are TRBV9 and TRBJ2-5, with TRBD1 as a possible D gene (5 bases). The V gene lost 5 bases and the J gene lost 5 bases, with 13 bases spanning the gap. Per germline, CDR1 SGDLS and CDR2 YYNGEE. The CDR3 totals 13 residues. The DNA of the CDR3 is TGTGCCAGCAGTGGGTCTCCAGGGGAGACCCAGTACTTC. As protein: CASSGSPGETQYF.

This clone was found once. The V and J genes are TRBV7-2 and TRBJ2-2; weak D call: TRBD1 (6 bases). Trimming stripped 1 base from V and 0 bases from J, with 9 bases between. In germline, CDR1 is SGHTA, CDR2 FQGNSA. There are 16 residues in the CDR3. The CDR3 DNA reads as TGTGCCAGCAGCTTAGGAGACAGGTCGAACACCGGGGAGCTGTTTTTT. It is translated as CASSLGDRSNTGELFF. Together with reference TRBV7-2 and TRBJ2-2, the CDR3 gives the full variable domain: GAGVSQSPSNKVTEKGKDVELRCDPISGHTALYWYRQSLGQGLEFLIYFQGNSAPDKSGLPSDRFSAERTGGSVSTLTIQRTQQEDSAVYLCASSLGDRSNTGELFFGEGSRLTVL.

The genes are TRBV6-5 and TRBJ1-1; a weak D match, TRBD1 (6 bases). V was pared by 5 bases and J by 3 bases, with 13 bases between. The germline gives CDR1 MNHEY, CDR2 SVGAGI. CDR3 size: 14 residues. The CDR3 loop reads CASSPRQAHTEAFF. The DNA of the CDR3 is TGTGCCAGCAGTCCACGACAGGCCCACACTGAAGCTTTCTTT.

CDR3 region: CATSTGTGARSEQYF. The CDR3 DNA reads as TGTGCCACCAGCACGGGAACAGGGGCGCGGAGTGAGCAGTACTTC. V is TRBV15 and J is TRBJ2-7, with 7 bases lining up with TRBD1. The CDR3 sequence is 15 residues long. V dropped 4 bases and J dropped 7; count of bases not matched to a gene: 13. CDR1 LNHNV and CDR2 YYDKDF come from the germline V gene (reference sequence).

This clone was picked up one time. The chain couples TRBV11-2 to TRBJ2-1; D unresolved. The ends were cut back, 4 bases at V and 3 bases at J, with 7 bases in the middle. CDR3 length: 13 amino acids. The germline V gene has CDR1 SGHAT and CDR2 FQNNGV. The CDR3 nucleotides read TGTGCCAGCAGCTCCTCTAACTACAATGAGCAGTTCTTC. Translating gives CASSSSNYNEQFF. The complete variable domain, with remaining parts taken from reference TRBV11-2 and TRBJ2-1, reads EAGVAQSPRYKIIEKRQSVAFWCNPISGHATLYWYQQILGQGPKLLIQFQNNGVVDDSQLPKDRFSAERLKGVDSTLKIQPAKLEDSAVYLCASSSSNYNEQFFGPGTRLTVL.

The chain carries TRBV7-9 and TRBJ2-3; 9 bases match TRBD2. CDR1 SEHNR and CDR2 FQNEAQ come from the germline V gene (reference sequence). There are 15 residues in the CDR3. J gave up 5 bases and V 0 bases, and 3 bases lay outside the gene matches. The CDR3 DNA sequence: TGTGCCAGCAGCTTAGCGGGACTAGCAGTAGATACGCAGTATTTT. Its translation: CASSLAGLAVDTQYF.

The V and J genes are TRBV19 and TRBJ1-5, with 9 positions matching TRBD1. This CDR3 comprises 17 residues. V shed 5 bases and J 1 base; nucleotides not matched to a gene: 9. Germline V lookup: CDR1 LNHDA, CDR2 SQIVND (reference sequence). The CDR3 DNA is TGTGCCAGTAGTGCAAGAACAGGGGGCGTGAGCAATCAGCCCCAGCATTTT. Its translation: CASSARTGGVSNQPQHF.

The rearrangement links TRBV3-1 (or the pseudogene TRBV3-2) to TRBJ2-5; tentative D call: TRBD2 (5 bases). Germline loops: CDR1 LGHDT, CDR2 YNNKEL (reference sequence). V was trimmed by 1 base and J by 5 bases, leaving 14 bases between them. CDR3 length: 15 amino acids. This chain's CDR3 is CASSQVGGSRETQYF. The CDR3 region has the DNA TGTGCCAGCAGCCAAGTGGGCGGGTCGAGGGAGACCCAGTACTTC.